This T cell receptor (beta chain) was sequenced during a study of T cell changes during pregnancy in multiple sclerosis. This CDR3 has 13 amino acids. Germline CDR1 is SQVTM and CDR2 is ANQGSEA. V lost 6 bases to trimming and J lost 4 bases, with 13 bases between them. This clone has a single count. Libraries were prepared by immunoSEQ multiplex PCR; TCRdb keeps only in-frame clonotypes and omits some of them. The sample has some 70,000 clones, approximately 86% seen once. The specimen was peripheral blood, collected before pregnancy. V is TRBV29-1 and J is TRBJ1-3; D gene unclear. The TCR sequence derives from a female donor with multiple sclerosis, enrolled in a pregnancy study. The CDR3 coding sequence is TGCAGCGTGAAGAATTCAGGAGGAAACACCATATATTTT. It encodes CSVKNSGGNTIYF.